This T cell receptor (beta chain) was documented in a study of cytomegalovirus exposure and HLA in healthy donors. V shed 2 bases, J shed 4 bases, and the junction held 8 bases outside the gene matches. CDR3 length equals 16 residues. Germline V gene sequence: CDR1 SGHVS, CDR2 FQNEAQ. Broader study findings: Likely technical artifact: a cluster of highly shared sequence variants.

Nominal health characterized the donors when sampled, though unrecorded immune exposures were likely. 60 Vbeta and 13 Jbeta primers were used in PCR. Produced via immunoSEQ multiplex PCR; TCRdb's table is partial and in-frame only. Of 200,000 to 250,000 clones detected, about 88% appear once; the ten largest clones hold 0.2% to 0.25%. This clone was seen more than once but under ten times. Its antigen is undetermined. The sequenced sample was PBMCs. The chain has TRBV7-8 and TRBJ2-5, with TRBD2 matching over 9 bases. This clonotype was sampled from a girl aged 2 to 10 in good health and CMV-seronegative. CDR3 in amino acids: CASSLLGLASPETQYF. CDR3 nucleotide sequence: TGTGCCAGCAGCTTATTAGGACTAGCGAGTCCAGAGACCCAGTACTTC.